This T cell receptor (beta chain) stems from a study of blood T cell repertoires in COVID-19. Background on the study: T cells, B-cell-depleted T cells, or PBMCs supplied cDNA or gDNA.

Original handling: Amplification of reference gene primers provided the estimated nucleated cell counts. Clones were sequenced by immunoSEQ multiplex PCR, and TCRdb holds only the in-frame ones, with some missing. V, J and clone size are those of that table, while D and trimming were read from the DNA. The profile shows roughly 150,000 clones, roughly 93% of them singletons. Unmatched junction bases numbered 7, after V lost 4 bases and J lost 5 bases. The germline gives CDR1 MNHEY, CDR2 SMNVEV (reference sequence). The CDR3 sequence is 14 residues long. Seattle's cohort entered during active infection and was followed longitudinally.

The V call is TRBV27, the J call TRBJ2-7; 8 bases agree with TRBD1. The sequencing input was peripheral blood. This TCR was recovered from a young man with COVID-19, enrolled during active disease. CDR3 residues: CASSWGTGFNEQYF. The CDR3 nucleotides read TGTGCCAGCAGTTGGGGGACAGGCTTCAACGAGCAGTACTTC.